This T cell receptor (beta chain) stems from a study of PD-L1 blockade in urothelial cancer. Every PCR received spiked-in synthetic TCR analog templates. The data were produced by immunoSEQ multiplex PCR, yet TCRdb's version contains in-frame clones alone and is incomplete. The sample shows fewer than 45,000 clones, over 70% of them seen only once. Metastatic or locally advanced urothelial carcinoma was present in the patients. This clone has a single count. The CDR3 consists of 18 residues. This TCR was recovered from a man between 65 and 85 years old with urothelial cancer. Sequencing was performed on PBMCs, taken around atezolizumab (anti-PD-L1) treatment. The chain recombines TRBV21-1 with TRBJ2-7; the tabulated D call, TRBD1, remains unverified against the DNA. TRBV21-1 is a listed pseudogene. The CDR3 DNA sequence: TGTGCCAGCAGCAAAACCCCCCCCGTAGACAGGGCCTCCTACGAGCAGTACTTC. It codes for CASSKTPPVDRASYEQYF.